The present entry profiles one T cell receptor beta chain with its context. Its antigen remains unidentified. This entry is derived from a study of long-term antiretroviral therapy in people with HIV. General study points: Controls had broader CDR3 length ranges than HIV repertoires did. Blood draws took place between about 2003 and 2017 and possibly involved older ART regimens.

This CDR3 region has 13 residues. Germline V gene sequence: CDR1 MDHEN, CDR2 SYDVKM. V shed 5 bases and J 11 bases; nucleotides not matched to a gene: 9. Run at survey level, the immunoSEQ assay was version v3.0. Data came from immunoSEQ multiplex PCR; TCRdb stores just in-frame clones and leaves some out. The sample includes 9,500 to 13,000 clones, 85% to 90% of them seen just once. Specimen: unsorted PBMCs, collected 0.2 years before starting antiretroviral therapy. This clonotype was sampled from a woman in her thirties or forties with HIV. The chain uses TRBV28 and TRBJ1-1, with 9 bases aligning to TRBD1. The CDR3 DNA reads TGTGCCAGCAGTCCTCCTACAGGGGGCGCGGCTTTCTTT. Its translation: CASSPPTGGAAFF.